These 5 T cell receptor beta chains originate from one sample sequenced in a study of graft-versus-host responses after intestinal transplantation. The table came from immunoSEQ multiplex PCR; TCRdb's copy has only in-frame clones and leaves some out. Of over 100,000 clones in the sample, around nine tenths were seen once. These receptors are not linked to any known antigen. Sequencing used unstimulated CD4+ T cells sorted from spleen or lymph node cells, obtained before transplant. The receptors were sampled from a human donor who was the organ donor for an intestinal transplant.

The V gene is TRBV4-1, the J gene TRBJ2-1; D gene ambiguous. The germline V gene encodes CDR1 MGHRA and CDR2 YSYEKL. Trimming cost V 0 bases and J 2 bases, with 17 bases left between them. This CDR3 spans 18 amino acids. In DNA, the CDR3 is TGCGCCAGCAGCCAAGATCTCGACCAACCCAACCCCTACAATGAGCAGTTCTTC. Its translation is CASSQDLDQPNPYNEQFF.

CDR3 bases: TGTGCCAGCAGTTTCCGACTAGCGGGAGGCCAAGAGACCCAGTACTTC. Protein product: CASSFRLAGGQETQYF. This chain links TRBV28 with TRBJ2-5; 13 nucleotides align to TRBD2. V trimming: 3 bases; J trimming: 1 base; junction bases outside the gene matches: 2. Germline V gene lookup returns CDR1 MDHEN and CDR2 SYDVKM. The CDR3 consists of 16 residues.

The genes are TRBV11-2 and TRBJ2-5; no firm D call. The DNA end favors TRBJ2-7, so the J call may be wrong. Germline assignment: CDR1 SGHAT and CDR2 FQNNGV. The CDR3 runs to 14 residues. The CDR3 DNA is TGTGCCAGCAGCCAAGACCCAAGCTCCTACGAGCAGTACTTC. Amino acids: CASSQDPSSYEQYF.

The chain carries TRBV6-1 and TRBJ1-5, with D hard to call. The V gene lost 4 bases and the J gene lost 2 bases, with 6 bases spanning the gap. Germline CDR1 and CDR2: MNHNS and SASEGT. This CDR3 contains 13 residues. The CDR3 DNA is TGTGCCAGCAGTGTATACCGCAATCAGCCCCAGCATTTT. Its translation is CASSVYRNQPQHF.

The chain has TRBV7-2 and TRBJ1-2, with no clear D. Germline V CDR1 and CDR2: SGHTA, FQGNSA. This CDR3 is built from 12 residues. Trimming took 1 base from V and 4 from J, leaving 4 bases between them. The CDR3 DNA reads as TGTGCCAGCAGCTTAGTAGGCTATGGCTACACCTTC. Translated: CASSLVGYGYTF.